Listed here is a single T cell receptor (beta chain). Its antigen is undetermined. The CDR3 extends 3 residues past the end of the read, so its final part is completed from the germline J gene. Assay: immunoSEQ multiplex PCR; the TCRdb copy retains only in-frame clones and omits some. Its table records about 7,800 clones. The sample comes from a study of T cell clonality in common variable immunodeficiency. CVID meant reduced serum IgG, IgA and/or IgM plus specific antibody deficiency. Blood came from CVID subjects not ill and not taking immunomodulatory or immunosuppressive medication. CDR1 SEHNR and CDR2 FQNEAQ come from the germline V gene (reference sequence). CDR3 length equals 14 residues. The trim removed 5 bases at V and 3 bases at J, leaving 4 bases unmatched. Study-wide findings and caveats: Reportedly, TCR beta sequences from common variable immunodeficiency showed fewer deletions and N-nucleotide insertions. CVID subjects shared fewer TCRbeta clones than healthy controls did. Patient heterogeneity in the CVID cohort limited correlations between repertoire features and clinical complications.

This clonotype was obtained from a human donor with common variable immunodeficiency. The rearrangement uses TRBV7-9 and TRBJ2-5; TRBD1 matches at 9 bases. The sample consisted of peripheral blood mononuclear cells. The CDR3 loop reads CASSRGQGEETQYF. CDR3 bases read: TGTGCCAGCAGCCGGGGACAGGGAGAAGAGACC.